The T cell receptor (beta chain) described here comes from a study of blood T cell repertoires in COVID-19. About the research overall: T cells, B-cell-depleted T cells, or PBMCs provided the cDNA or gDNA that served as material.

Trimming removed 9 bases from V and 3 bases from J; junction bases left unmatched: 18. The CDR3 sequence is 18 residues long. Germline V gene data show CDR1 as MDHEN and CDR2 as SYDVKM. TCRdb's table, derived via immunoSEQ multiplex PCR, lists solely in-frame clones and lacks some. Of fewer than 450,000 clones listed, 88% are singletons. Sequencing input: peripheral blood. J is TRBJ2-1 and V is TRBV28; 9 bases fit TRBD1. The TCR was taken from a woman in her 70s with COVID-19, enrolled during active disease. CDR3 amino acids: CASSGTGKQIRGYNEQFF. As DNA, the CDR3 is TGTGCCAGTTCGGGGACAGGGAAACAAATTAGAGGCTACAATGAGCAGTTCTTC. The full variable domain, completed using reference TRBV28 and TRBJ2-1, is DVKVTQSSRYLVKRTGEKVFLECVQDMDHENMFWYRQDPGLGLRLIYFSYDVKMKEKGDIPEGYSVSREKKERFSLILESASTNQTSMYLCASSGTGKQIRGYNEQFFGPGTRLTVL.